This is a list of T cell receptor beta chains from one sample in a study of siplizumab effects on memory and regulatory T cells. Repertoires were generated with immunoSEQ multiplex PCR, while TCRdb's copy carries only in-frame clones and drops some. The table has 90,000 to 95,000 clones, approximately 97% seen once. Sequencing was done on a sample of naive CD4+ T cells sorted from blood. These receptors came from a human donor in good health. CDR3s include the opening cysteine and the closing phenylalanine or tryptophan.

J | V | CDR3
TRBJ2-3 | TRBV9 | CASSWSGGAADTQYF
TRBJ2-7 | TRBV5-4 | CASSSDLFYEQYF
NA | TRBV28 | CASSDAGQASYEQYF
TRBJ2-5 | TRBV25-1 | CASSSGRRSGETQYF
TRBJ1-2 | TRBV4-1 | CASSQGQNYGYTF
TRBJ2-7 | TRBV28 | CASSPNPYEQYF
TRBJ1-1 | TRBV7-9 | CASSLDTRTEAFF
TRBJ2-5 | TRBV6-4 | CASSDLEGQPKETQYF
TRBJ1-5 | TRBV28 | CASSLGPGYDSNQPQHF
TRBJ2-6 | TRBV4-3 | CASSPQLGSGANVLTF
TRBJ2-7 | TRBV11-2 | CASSLGDYPYEQYF
TRBJ2-5 | TRBV7-9 | CASSLGGPNQETQYF
TRBJ1-2 | TRBV5-1 | CASSLGGIYGYTF
TRBJ1-5 | TRBV2 | CASSATGGEQPQHF
TRBJ1-1 | TRBV6-4 | CASSQFEGTEAFF
TRBJ1-2 | TRBV7-2 | CASSLAPGTVFTNYGYTF
TRBJ2-7 | TRBV4-3 | CASSQQMTSVDEQYF
TRBJ2-3 | TRBV18 | CASPGRGNTDTQYF
TRBJ2-7 | TRBV5-1 | CASSLVGAGGPRGEQYF
TRBJ1-1 | TRBV15 | CATSPRASNTEAFF
TRBJ2-2 | TRBV5-1 | CASSPPWQGGTGELFF
TRBJ1-2 | TRBV7-9 | CASSLVAGYTF
TRBJ2-1 | TRBV28 | CASSTRTGLQSSYNEQFF
TRBJ1-4 | TRBV5-6 | CASSAGTRTLEKLFF
NA | TRBV28 | CASSLGGSDEQYF
TRBJ1-1 | TRBV5-1 | CASSLVVVENTEAFF
TRBJ1-2 | TRBV11-2 | CASSLAWASNGYTF